The next 21 T cell receptor beta chains were all read from a single sample in a study of cytomegalovirus exposure and HLA in healthy donors. The PCR made use of 60 Vbeta and 13 Jbeta primers. The protocol was immunoSEQ multiplex PCR, while the TCRdb copy is restricted to in-frame clones and leaves out a portion. Recorded for this sample: 100,000 to 150,000 clones. The specimen sequenced was PBMCs. The receptors here all came from a man between 40 and 49 years old in good health and CMV-seronegative.

V is TRBV6-5 and J is TRBJ1-4, with 7 bases that match TRBD1. Germline trimming cut 5 bases from V and 4 bases from J; bases unmatched to any gene: 4. CDR3 size: 14 residues. From germline, CDR1 is MNHEY and CDR2 SVGAGI. The DNA of the CDR3 is TGTGCCAGCAGTCGGGACAGAGTTAATGAAAAACTGTTTTTT. Its protein is CASSRDRVNEKLFF.

The V and J genes are TRBV11-2 and TRBJ1-2, with D tentatively TRBD1 (5 bases). The CDR3 has 13 residues. Trimming shortened V by 5 bases and J by 4 bases, and 11 bases separated the two germline ends. In germline, CDR1 is SGHAT, CDR2 FQNNGV. The CDR3 DNA follows: TGTGCCAGCAGCGCCCGGGACTTCTATGGCTACACCTTC. Its protein product is CASSARDFYGYTF.

This chain connects TRBV7-9 to TRBJ2-7, with TRBD1 matching 9 bases. J gave up 5 bases and V 7 bases, and 3 bases lay outside the gene matches. CDR3 length: 12 residues. Germline V gene data show CDR1 as SEHNR and CDR2 as FQNEAQ (reference sequence). CDR3 bases: TGTGCCAGCACCCGGACAGGGGACGAGCAGTACTTC. Its protein product is CASTRTGDEQYF. The full variable domain, with the rest looked up from reference TRBV7-9 and TRBJ2-7, is DTGVSQNPRHKITKRGQNVTFRCDPISEHNRLYWYRQTLGQGPEFLTYFQNEAQLEKSRLLSDRFSAERPKGSFSTLEIQRTEQGDSAMYLCASTRTGDEQYFGPGTRLTVT.

The chain carries TRBV18 and TRBJ2-3; D not certain. The CDR3 has 13 amino acids. V was trimmed by 6 bases and J by 2 bases, leaving 9 bases between them. Germline V CDR1 and CDR2: KGHSH, LQKENI. CDR3 DNA sequence: TGTGCCAGCTCTCTCTCTCTCACAGATACGCAGTATTTT. The encoded protein is CASSLSLTDTQYF.

The chain links TRBV5-1 to TRBJ2-1; 7 nucleotides match TRBD2. CDR3 length: 13 residues. Losses at the gene ends were 5 bases for V and 3 bases for J; bases not matched to a gene: 2. Germline V lookup: CDR1 SGHRS, CDR2 YFSETQ. The CDR3 sequence is CASRASGYNEQFF. The DNA for the CDR3 is TGCGCCAGCAGGGCTAGCGGCTACAATGAGCAGTTCTTC.

This chain joins TRBV7-9 and TRBJ2-5; 11 bases are shared with TRBD1. The CDR3 is 16 amino acids. Germline lookup yields CDR1 SEHNR and CDR2 FQNEAQ (reference sequence). With 2 bases clipped from V and 4 bases from J, the junction kept 6 bases outside the gene matches. The CDR3, as DNA: TGTGCCAGCAGCTTATACTTCGGGACAGGGGGAGAGACCCAGTACTTC. Its protein product is CASSLYFGTGGETQYF.

The chain links TRBV10-3 to TRBJ2-1, with 15 bases matching TRBD2. Germline V lookup: CDR1 ENHRY, CDR2 SYGVKD. Trimming cost V 6 bases and J 8 bases; bases outside gene matches: 5. The CDR3 contains 15 residues. CDR3 sequence (DNA): TGTGCCATCAGCCCGGGACTAGCGGGAGGCGATGAGCAGTTCTTC. Residues: CAISPGLAGGDEQFF.

The chain employs TRBV5-6 and TRBJ2-6; D is perhaps TRBD1 (5 bases). From germline, CDR1 is SGHDT and CDR2 YYEEEE. The CDR3 runs 18 residues. Deletions cut 2 bases from V and 1 base from J, with 16 bases between. CDR3 residues: CASSFSVRVSSGANVLTF. In nucleotides, the CDR3 is TGTGCCAGCAGCTTCTCGGTCAGGGTATCATCTGGGGCCAACGTCCTGACTTTC.

The chain has TRBV7-2 and TRBJ2-3; D call uncertain. Deletions cut 3 bases from V and 0 bases from J, with 16 bases between. The CDR3 is 17 amino acids. The germline V gene has CDR1 SGHTA and CDR2 FQGNSA. CDR3 bases: TGTGCCAGCAGCTTTACTTTCACTTCTTTTAGCACAGATACGCAGTATTTT. This translates into CASSFTFTSFSTDTQYF.

This rearrangement joins TRBV6-6 to TRBJ1-4; D ambiguous. The germline V and J ends were trimmed by 4 bases and 7 bases, with 7 bases remaining between them. From germline, CDR1 is MNHNY and CDR2 SVGAGI (reference sequence). The CDR3 contains 12 residues. This CDR3 is CASSFSGEKLFF. DNA for the CDR3: TGTGCCAGCAGTTTTTCGGGTGAAAAACTGTTTTTT.

The J gene is TRBJ2-5, the V gene TRBV7-9; 8 nucleotides line up with TRBD2. Germline values: CDR1 SEHNR, CDR2 FQNEAQ (reference sequence). The trim removed 4 bases at V and 9 bases at J, leaving 4 bases unmatched. This CDR3 has 12 amino acids. CDR3 sequence (DNA): TGTGCCAGCAGCTCACCCGGGGGGGCCCAGTACTTC. Translating it yields CASSSPGGAQYF.

The chain employs TRBV5-4 and TRBJ2-7; 8 positions match TRBD1. CDR1 is SGHNT, CDR2 YYREEE, per germline (reference sequence). With V trimmed by 3 bases and J by 2 bases, 4 bases remained unmatched. The CDR3 runs 14 residues. CDR3 residues: CASSSQGGTYEQYF. The CDR3 DNA follows: TGTGCCAGCAGCTCACAGGGGGGTACCTACGAGCAGTACTTC.

V and J are TRBV30 and TRBJ2-3; possibly TRBD2 for D (6 bases). Germline values: CDR1 GTSNPN, CDR2 SVGIG (reference sequence). Between the trimmed V and J ends, which lost 1 base and 3 bases, there was a span of 14 bases. CDR3 length equals 15 residues. In DNA, the CDR3 is TGTGCCTGGAGTGAGGGCGGGATGGTAACAGATACGCAGTATTTT. This translates into CAWSEGGMVTDTQYF. Full variable domain (remainder filled in from reference TRBV30 and TRBJ2-3): SQTIHQWPATLVQPVGSPLSLECTVEGTSNPNLYWYRQAAGRGLQLLFYSVGIGQISSEVPQNLSASRPQDRQFILSSKKLLLSDSGFYLCAWSEGGMVTDTQYFGPGTRLTVL.

The rearrangement links TRBV11-3 to TRBJ2-7, with TRBD2 matching over 10 bases. Trimming took 10 bases from V and 7 from J; bases not matched to a gene: 13. This CDR3 region has 14 residues. Germline V gives CDR1 SGHNT, CDR2 YENEEA. The CDR3 sequence is CATSWLAGVGEQYF. DNA of the CDR3: TGTGCCACCTCCTGGCTAGCGGGAGTTGGGGAGCAGTACTTC.

The chain employs TRBV11-3 and TRBJ2-2; 7 nucleotides match TRBD2. Per germline, CDR1 SGHNT and CDR2 YENEEA. V gave up 5 bases and J gave up 6 bases; unmatched junction bases: 3. The CDR3 covers 13 residues. The chain's CDR3 is CASSVLAAGELFF. The CDR3 bases are TGTGCCAGCAGCGTTCTAGCGGCCGGGGAGCTGTTTTTT.

The chain recombines TRBV7-2 with TRBJ2-7, with 8 bases that match TRBD1. V gave up 1 base and J gave up 2 bases; unmatched junction bases: 10. CDR3 length: 17 residues. The germline V gene has CDR1 SGHTA and CDR2 FQGNSA. CDR3 in amino acids: CASSLGSGTGGAYEQYF. CDR3 DNA: TGTGCCAGCAGCTTAGGGTCCGGGACAGGTGGAGCCTACGAGCAGTACTTC.

This rearrangement joins TRBV5-1 to TRBJ2-3; 13 bases align to TRBD2. With V trimmed by 3 bases and J by 4 bases, 2 bases remained unmatched. CDR3 length: 15 residues. From germline, CDR1 is SGHRS and CDR2 YFSETQ. The CDR3 here is CASSWGLAGPDTQYF. In DNA, the CDR3 is TGCGCCAGCAGCTGGGGACTAGCGGGGCCAGATACGCAGTATTTT.

This chain uses TRBV5-4 with TRBJ2-1; D ambiguous. The V gene lost 9 bases and the J gene lost 4 bases, with 20 bases spanning the gap. The CDR3 totals 15 residues. The V gene's germline CDR1 is SGHNT and CDR2 YYREEE (reference sequence). In nucleotides, the CDR3 is TGTGCCACTACTGATGACTTAGTAGTTTACAATGAGCAGTTCTTC. Its protein product is CATTDDLVVYNEQFF.

CDR3 protein: CASTTWGGLAGADTQYF. CDR3 bases: TGTGCCAGCACCACTTGGGGCGGACTAGCGGGAGCAGATACGCAGTATTTT. The chain uses TRBV7-9 and TRBJ2-3; 13 bases are shared with TRBD2. Germline CDR1 SEHNR, CDR2 FQNEAQ (reference sequence). After removal of 7 bases from V and 4 bases from J, the junction contained 11 bases not matched to a gene. The CDR3 sequence is 17 residues long.

V gene TRBV10-3 combines with J gene TRBJ1-2, with a tentative D call TRBD1 (5 bases). CDR1 is ENHRY and CDR2 is SYGVKD in the germline V gene. The length of the CDR3 is 13 residues. V was cut by 4 bases and J by 8 bases, with 14 bases left in between. CDR3 sequence: CAISAPGIGGYTF. CDR3 bases: TGTGCCATCAGTGCTCCAGGGATCGGAGGCTACACCTTC.

CDR3 in amino acids: CASSLADRDQPQHF. The CDR3 DNA follows: TGCGCCAGCAGCCTAGCGGACAGGGATCAGCCCCAGCATTTT. J is TRBJ1-5 and V is TRBV4-1, with 8 bases identical to TRBD1. This CDR3 contains 14 residues. With V trimmed by 4 bases and J by 5 bases, 4 bases remained unmatched. Germline V gene lookup returns CDR1 MGHRA and CDR2 YSYEKL.